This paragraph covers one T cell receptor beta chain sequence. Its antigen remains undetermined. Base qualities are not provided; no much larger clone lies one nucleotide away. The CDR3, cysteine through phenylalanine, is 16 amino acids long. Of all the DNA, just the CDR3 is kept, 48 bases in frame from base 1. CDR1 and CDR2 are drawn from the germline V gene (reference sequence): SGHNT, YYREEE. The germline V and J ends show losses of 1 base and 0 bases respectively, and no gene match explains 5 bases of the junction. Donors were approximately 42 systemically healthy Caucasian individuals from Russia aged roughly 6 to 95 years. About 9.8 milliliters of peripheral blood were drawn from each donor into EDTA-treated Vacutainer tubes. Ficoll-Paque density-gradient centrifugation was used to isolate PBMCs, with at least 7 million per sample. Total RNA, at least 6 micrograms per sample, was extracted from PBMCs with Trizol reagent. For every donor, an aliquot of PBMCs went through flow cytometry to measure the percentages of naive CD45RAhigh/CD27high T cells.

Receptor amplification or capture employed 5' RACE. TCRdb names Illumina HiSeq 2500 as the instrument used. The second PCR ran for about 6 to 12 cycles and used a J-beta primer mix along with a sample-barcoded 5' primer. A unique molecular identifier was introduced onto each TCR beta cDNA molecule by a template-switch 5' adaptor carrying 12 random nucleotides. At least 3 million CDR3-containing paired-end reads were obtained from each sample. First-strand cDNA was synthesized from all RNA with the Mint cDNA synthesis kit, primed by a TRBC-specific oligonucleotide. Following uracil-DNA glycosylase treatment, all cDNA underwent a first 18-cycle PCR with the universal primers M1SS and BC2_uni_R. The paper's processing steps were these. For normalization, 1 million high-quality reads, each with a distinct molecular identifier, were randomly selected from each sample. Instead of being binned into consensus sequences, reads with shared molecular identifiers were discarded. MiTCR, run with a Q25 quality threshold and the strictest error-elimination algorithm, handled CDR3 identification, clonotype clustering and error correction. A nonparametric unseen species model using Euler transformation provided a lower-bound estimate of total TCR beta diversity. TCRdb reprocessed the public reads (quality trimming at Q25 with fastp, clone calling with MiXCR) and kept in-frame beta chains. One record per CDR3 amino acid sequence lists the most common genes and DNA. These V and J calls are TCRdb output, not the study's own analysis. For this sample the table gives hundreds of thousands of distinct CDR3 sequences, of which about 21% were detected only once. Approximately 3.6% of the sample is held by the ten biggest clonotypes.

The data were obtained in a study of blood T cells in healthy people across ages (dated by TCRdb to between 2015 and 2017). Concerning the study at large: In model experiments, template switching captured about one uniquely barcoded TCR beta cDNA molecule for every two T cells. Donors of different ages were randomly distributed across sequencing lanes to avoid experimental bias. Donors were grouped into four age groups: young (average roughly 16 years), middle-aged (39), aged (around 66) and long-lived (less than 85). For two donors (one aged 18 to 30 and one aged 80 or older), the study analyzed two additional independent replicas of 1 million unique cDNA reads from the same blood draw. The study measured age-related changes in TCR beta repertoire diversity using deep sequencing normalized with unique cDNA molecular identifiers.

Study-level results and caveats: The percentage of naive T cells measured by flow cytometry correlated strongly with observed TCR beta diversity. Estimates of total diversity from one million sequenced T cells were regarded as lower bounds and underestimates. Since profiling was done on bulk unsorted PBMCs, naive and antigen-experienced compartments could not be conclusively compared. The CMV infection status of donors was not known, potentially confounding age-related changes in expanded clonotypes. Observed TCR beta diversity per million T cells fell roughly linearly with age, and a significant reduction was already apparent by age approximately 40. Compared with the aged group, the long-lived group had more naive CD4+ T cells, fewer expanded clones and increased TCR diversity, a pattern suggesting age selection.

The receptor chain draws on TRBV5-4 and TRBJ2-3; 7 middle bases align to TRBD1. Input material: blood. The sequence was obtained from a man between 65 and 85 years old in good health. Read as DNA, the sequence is TGTGCCAGCAGCTTGTACAGGGGCGGGAGCACAGATACGCAGTATTTT. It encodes CASSLYRGGSTDTQYF.